Below, one T cell receptor (beta chain) is given with its context. The data were produced by immunoSEQ multiplex PCR, yet TCRdb's version contains in-frame clones alone and is incomplete. This sample carries 150,000 to 160,000 clones, 75% to 90% of them seen once, and the ten largest clones take around 15%. The sample comes from a study of blood T cell repertoires in COVID-19. CDR3 length: 14 amino acids. Trimming took off 5 bases at V and 1 base at J, with 9 bases between the two ends. Germline V gene lookup returns CDR1 SGHAT and CDR2 FQDESV (reference sequence). The TCR originated in a woman between 35 and 50 years old with acute or convalescent COVID-19. Sequencing used peripheral blood. The V and J genes are TRBV11-1 and TRBJ2-1; no clear D. The CDR3 nucleotides are TGTGCCAGCAGCCGTGACTTGTCCTACAATGAGCAGTTCTTC. Residues: CASSRDLSYNEQFF.